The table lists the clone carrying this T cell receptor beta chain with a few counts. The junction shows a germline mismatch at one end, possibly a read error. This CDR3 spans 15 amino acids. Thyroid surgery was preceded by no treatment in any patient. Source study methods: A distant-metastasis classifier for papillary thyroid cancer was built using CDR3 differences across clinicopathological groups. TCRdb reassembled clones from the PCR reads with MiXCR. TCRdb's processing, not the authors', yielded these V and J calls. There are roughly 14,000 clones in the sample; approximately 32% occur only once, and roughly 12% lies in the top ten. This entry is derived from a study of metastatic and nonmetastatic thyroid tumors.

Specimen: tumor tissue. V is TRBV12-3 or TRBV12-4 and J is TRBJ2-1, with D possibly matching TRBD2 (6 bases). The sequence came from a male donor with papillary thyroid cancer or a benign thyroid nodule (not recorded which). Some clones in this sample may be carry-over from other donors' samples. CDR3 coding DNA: TGTGCCACCACGGGGGAGGTCGGTATGGCTTATGAGCAGCTCTTC. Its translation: CATTGEVGMAYEQLF.